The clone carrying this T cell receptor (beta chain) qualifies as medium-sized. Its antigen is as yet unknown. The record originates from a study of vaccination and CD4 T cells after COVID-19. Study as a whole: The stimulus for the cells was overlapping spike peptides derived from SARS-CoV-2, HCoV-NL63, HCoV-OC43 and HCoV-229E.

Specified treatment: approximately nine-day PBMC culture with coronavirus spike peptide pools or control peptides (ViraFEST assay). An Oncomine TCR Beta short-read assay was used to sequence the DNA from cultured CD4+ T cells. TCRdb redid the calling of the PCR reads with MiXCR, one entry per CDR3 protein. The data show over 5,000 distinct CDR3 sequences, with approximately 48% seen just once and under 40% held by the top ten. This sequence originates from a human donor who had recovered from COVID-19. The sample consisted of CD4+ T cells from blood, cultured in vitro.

CDR3 in DNA: TGTGCCAGCAGCCCTTCATATAATTCACCCCTCCACTTT. Its translation: CASSPSYNSPLHF. The chain carries TRBV7-9 and TRBJ1-6; D not certain. V lost 5 bases to trimming and J lost 4 bases, with 6 bases between them. The CDR3 totals 13 residues. Looked up from germline, CDR1 is SEHNR and CDR2 is FQNEAQ (reference sequence).